Detailed here is one T cell receptor beta chain. The data derive from a study of blood T cell repertoires in COVID-19. The wider study: Acute and convalescent COVID-19 specimens originated in the United States, Italy and Spain. Sources were T cells, B-cell-depleted T cells, or PBMCs; the material itself was cDNA or gDNA.

The length of the CDR3 is 12 residues. Between the trimmed V and J ends, which lost 5 bases and 8 bases, there was a span of 10 bases. The assay was immunoSEQ multiplex PCR, and TCRdb's table has in-frame clones only and misses some. This sample has approximately 56,000 clones; nearly 90% occur once, and the top ten carry approximately 45%. The TCR sequence derives from a woman aged 55 to 70 with COVID-19, enrolled during active disease. Source material: peripheral blood. The V and J genes are TRBV12-3 or TRBV12-4 and TRBJ1-5, with D perhaps TRBD1 (6 bases). CDR3 amino acids: CASSNREKPQHF. DNA for the CDR3: TGTGCCAGCAGTAACAGGGAGAAGCCCCAGCATTTT.